This TCR beta chain was profiled in a study of cytomegalovirus exposure and HLA in healthy donors. Study-level points and caveats: Accounts indicate the classifier identified cytomegalovirus status with strong specificity and sensitivity.

TCRdb's copy holds only in-frame clones and misses some; the assay was immunoSEQ multiplex PCR. The data hold around 73,000 clones, with roughly 90% observed a single time. The CDR3 consists of 15 residues. Germline V gene sequence: CDR1 SNHLY, CDR2 FYNNEI. V was clipped by 4 bases and J by 6 bases; unmatched bases: 11. As for this clone: As yet, its antigen is unknown.

The chain carries TRBV2 and TRBJ2-7; the match to TRBD1 covers 8 bases. The sequencing sample was made of PBMCs. The TCR originated in a woman aged 18-29 years in good health and CMV-seropositive. The CDR3 DNA reads as TGTGCCAGCAGTGCTGCGTCGGACAGGGTTATCGAGCAGTACTTC. Translating it yields CASSAASDRVIEQYF.